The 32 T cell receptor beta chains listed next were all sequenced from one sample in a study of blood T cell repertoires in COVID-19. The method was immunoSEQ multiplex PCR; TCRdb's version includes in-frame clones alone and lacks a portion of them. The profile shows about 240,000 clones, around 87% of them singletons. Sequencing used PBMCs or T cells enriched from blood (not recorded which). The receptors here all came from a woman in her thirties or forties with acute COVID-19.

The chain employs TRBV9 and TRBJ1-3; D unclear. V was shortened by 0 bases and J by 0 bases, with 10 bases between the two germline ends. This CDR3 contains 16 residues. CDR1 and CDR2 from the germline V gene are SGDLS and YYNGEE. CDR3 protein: CASSVVATGSGNTIYF. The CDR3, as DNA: TGTGCCAGCAGCGTAGTGGCGACGGGCTCTGGAAACACCATATATTTT.

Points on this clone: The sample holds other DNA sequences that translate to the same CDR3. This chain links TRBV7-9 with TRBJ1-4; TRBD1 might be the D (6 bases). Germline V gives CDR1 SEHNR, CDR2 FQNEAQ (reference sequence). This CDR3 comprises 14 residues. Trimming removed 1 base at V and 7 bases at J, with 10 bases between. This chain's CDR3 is CASSLVQGGEKLFF. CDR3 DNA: TGTGCCAGCAGCTTAGTACAGGGTGGTGAAAAACTGTTTTTT.

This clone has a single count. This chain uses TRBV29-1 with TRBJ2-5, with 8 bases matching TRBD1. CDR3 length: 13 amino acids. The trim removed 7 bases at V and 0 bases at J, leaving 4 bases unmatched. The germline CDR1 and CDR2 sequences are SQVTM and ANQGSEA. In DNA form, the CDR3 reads TGCAGCGGTAGACAGGGGCACCAAGAGACCCAGTACTTC. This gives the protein CSGRQGHQETQYF.

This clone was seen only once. The CDR3 DNA reads TGTGCCAGCAGTCCAAGACAGGGGCAGGAGGGCATTCAGTACTTC. Translated: CASSPRQGQEGIQYF. The chain is built from TRBV27 and TRBJ2-4; 8 bases agree with TRBD1. The CDR3 has 15 residues. Germline V gene lookup returns CDR1 MNHEY and CDR2 SMNVEV (reference sequence). V gave up 5 bases and J gave up 9 bases; unmatched junction bases: 12.

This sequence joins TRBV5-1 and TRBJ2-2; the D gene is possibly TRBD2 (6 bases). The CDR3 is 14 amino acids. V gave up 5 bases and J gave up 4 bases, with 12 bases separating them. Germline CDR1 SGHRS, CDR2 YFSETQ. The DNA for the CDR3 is TGCGCCAGCAGAAGTCAGGGAGGCACCGGGGAGCTGTTTTTT. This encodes CASRSQGGTGELFF. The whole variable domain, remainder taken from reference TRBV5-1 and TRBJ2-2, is KAGVTQTPRYLIKTRGQQVTLSCSPISGHRSVSWYQQTPGQGLQFLFEYFSETQRNKGNFPGRFSGRQFSNSRSEMNVSTLELGDSALYLCASRSQGGTGELFFGEGSRLTVL.

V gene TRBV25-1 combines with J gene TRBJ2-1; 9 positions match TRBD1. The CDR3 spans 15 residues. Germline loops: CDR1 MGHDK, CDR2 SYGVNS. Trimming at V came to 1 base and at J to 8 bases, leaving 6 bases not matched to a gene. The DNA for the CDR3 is TGTGCCAGCAGTGAATCCGGGACAGGGTCATATGAGCAGTTCTTC. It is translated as CASSESGTGSYEQFF. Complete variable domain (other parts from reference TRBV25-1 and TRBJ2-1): EADIYQTPRYLVIGTGKKITLECSQTMGHDKMYWYQQDPGMELHLIHYSYGVNSTEKGDLSSESTVSRIRTEHFPLTLESARPSHTSQYLCASSESGTGSYEQFFGPGTRLTVL.

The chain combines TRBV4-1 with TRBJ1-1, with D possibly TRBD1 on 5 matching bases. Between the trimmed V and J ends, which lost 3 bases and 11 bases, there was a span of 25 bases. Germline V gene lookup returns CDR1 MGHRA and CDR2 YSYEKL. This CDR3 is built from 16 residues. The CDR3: CASSHLTGDPGRRAFF. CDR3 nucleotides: TGCGCCAGCAGCCACCTCACGGGAGACCCAGGGAGGAGGGCTTTCTTT.

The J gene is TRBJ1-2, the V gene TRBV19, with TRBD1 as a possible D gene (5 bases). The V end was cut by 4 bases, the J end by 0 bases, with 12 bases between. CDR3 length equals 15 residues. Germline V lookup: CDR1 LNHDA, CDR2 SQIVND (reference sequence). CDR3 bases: TGTGCCAGTAGTACGCGGGACGGCTCTAACTATGGCTACACCTTC. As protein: CASSTRDGSNYGYTF.

The CDR3 reads CTSSQGGRAGETQYF. CDR3 bases: TGCACCAGCAGCCAAGGTGGGAGGGCCGGGGAGACCCAGTACTTC. V and J are TRBV1 and TRBJ2-5; no DNA check was done on the table's D call, TRBD2. TRBV1 is a pseudogene locus. This CDR3 has 15 amino acids.

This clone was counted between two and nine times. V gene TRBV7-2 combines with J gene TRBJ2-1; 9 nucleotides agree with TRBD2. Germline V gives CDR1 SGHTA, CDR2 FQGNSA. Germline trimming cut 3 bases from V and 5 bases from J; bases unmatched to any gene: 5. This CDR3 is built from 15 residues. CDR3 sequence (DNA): TGTGCCAGCAGCTTCTCGGGACTAGCTGACAATGAGCAGTTCTTC. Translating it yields CASSFSGLADNEQFF. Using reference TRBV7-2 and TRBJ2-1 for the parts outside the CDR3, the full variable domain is GAGVSQSPSNKVTEKGKDVELRCDPISGHTALYWYRQSLGQGLEFLIYFQGNSAPDKSGLPSDRFSAERTGGSVSTLTIQRTQQEDSAVYLCASSFSGLADNEQFFGPGTRLTVL.

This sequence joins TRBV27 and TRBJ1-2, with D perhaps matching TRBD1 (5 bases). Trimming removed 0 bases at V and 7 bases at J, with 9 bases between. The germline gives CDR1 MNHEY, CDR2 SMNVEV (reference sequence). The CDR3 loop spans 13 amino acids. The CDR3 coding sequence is TGTGCCAGCAGTTTATCCCGACAGTCTGGCTACACCTTC. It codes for CASSLSRQSGYTF.

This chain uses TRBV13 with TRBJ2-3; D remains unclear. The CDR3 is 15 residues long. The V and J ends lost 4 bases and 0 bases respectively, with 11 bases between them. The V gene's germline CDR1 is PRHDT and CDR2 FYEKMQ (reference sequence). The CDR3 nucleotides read TGTGCCAGCAGCTCAGCGTTTACTAGCACAGATACGCAGTATTTT. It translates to CASSSAFTSTDTQYF.

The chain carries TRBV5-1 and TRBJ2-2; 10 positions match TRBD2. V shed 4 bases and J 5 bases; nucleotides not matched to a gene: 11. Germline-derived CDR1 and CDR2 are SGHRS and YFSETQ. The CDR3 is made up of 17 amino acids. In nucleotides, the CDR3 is TGCGCCAGCAGCCTGGATGGGGCAGCGGGAGGGACCGGGGAGCTGTTTTTT. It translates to CASSLDGAAGGTGELFF.

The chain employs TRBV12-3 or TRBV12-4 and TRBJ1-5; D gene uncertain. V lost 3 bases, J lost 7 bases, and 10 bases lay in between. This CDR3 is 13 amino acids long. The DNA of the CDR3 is TGTGCCAGCAGTTTCGCGGGTCTGCAGCCCCAGCATTTT. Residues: CASSFAGLQPQHF.

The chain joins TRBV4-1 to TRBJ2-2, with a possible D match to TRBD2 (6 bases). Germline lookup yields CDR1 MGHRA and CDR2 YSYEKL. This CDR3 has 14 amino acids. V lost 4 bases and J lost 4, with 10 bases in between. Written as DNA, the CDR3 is TGCGCCAGCAGCCCGGGAGTGGGCACCGGGGAGCTGTTTTTT. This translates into CASSPGVGTGELFF.

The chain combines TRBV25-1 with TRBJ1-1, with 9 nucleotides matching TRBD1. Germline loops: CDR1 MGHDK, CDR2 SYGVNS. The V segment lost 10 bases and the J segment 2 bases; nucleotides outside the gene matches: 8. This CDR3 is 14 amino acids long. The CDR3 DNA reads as TGTGCCACACGACAGGGGGGAATTAACACTGAAGCTTTCTTT. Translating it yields CATRQGGINTEAFF.

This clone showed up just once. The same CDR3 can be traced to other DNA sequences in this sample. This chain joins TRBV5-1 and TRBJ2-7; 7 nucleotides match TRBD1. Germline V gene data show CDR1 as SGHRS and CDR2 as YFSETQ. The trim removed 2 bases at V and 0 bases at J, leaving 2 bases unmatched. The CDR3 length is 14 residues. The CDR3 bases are TGCGCCAGCAGCTTACAGGGGAGCTCCTACGAGCAGTACTTC. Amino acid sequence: CASSLQGSSYEQYF.

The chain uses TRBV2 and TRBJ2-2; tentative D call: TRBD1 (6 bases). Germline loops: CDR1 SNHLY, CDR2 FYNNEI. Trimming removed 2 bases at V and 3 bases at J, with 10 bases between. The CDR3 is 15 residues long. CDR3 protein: CASSETGTYTGELFF. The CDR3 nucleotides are TGTGCCAGCAGTGAAACAGGGACCTACACCGGGGAGCTGTTTTTT.

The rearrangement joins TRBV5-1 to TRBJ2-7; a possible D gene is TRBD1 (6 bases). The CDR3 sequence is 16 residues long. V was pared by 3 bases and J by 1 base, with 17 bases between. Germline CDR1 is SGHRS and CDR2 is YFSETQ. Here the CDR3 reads CASSYGVGALSYEQYF. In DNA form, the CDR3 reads TGCGCCAGCAGCTACGGGGTGGGGGCGCTTTCCTACGAGCAGTACTTC.

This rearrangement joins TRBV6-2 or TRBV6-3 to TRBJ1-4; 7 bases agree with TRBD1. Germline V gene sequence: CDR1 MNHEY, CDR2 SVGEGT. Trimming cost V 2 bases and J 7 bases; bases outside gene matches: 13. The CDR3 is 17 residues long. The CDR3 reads CASSYGDSRGGGEKLFF. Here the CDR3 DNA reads TGTGCCAGCAGTTACGGGGACAGTCGGGGTGGCGGTGAAAAACTGTTTTTT.

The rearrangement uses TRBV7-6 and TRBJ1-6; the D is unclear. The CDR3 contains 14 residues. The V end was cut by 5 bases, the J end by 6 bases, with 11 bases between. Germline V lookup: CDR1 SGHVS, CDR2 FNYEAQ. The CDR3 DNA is TGTGCCAGCAGCCCAGAGGGTCCTAATTCACCCCTCCACTTT. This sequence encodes CASSPEGPNSPLHF. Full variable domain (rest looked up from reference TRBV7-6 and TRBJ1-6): GAGVSQSPRYKVTKRGQDVALRCDPISGHVSLYWYRQALGQGPEFLTYFNYEAQQDKSGLPNDRFSAERPEGSISTLTIQRTEQRDSAMYRCASSPEGPNSPLHFGNGTRLTVT.

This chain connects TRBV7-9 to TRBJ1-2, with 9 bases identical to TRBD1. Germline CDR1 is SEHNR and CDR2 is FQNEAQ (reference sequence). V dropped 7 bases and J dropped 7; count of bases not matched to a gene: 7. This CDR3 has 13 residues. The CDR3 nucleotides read TGTGCCAGCAATGTACAGGGGGCCTCTGGCTACACCTTC. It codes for CASNVQGASGYTF.

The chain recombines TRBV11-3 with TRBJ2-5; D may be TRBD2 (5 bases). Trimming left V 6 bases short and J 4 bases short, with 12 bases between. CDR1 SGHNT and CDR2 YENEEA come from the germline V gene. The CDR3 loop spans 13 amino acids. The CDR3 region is CASSLGEGETQYF. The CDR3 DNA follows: TGTGCCAGCAGTCTAGGAGAGGGAGAGACCCAGTACTTC.

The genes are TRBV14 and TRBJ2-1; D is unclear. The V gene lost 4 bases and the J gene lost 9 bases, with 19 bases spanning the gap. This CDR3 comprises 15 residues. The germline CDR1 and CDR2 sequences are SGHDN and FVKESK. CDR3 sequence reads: CASSPFLLPRGEQFF. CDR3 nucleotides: TGTGCCAGCAGCCCCTTCCTCCTTCCCCGAGGTGAGCAGTTCTTC.

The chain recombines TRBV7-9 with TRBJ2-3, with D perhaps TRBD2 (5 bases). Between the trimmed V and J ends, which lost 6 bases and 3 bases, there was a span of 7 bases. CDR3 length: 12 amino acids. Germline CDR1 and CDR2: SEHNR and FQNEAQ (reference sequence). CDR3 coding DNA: TGTGCCAGCAGGACGGGGACAGATACGCAGTATTTT. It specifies CASRTGTDTQYF.

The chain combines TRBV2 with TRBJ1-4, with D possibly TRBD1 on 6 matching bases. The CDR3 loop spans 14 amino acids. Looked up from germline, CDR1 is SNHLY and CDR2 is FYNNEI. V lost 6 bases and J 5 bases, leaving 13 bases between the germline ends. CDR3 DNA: TGTGCCAGCAGCAAAGACAGGTTCAATGAAAAACTGTTTTTT. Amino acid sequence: CASSKDRFNEKLFF.

The CDR3 is CASDNGGSGELFF. In DNA, the CDR3 is TGTGCTAGTGACAACGGGGGGAGCGGGGAGCTGTTTTTT. The rearrangement uses TRBV12-5 and TRBJ2-2, with TRBD2 matching 7 bases. CDR1 and CDR2 from the germline V gene are LGHNT and FRNRAP. Trimming at V came to 7 bases and at J to 7 bases, leaving 6 bases not matched to a gene. This CDR3 comprises 13 residues.

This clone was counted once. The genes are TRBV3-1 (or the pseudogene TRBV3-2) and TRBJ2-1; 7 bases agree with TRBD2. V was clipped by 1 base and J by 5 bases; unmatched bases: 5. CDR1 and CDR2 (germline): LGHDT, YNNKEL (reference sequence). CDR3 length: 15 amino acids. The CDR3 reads CASSQGWEGNNEQFF. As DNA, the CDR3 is TGTGCCAGCAGCCAAGGTTGGGAGGGAAACAATGAGCAGTTCTTC.

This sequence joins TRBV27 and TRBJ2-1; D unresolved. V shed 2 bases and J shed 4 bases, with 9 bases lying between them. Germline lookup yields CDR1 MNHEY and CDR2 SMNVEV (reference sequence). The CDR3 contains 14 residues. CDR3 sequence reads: CASSLTPQYNEQFF. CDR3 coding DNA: TGTGCCAGCAGTTTAACTCCACAGTACAATGAGCAGTTCTTC.

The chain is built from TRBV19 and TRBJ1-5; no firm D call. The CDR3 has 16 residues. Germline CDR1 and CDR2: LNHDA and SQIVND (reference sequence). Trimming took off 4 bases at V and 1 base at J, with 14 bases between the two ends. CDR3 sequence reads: CASSTRNQRSNQPQHF. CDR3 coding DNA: TGTGCCAGTAGTACCCGAAATCAGCGGAGCAATCAGCCCCAGCATTTT.

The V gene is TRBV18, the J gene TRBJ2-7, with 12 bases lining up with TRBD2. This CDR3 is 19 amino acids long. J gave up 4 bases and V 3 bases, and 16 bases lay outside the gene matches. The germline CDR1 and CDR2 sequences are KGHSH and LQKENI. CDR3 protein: CASSPMGQALAGGLYEQYF. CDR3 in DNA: TGTGCCAGCTCACCGATGGGACAGGCACTAGCGGGAGGTCTGTACGAGCAGTACTTC. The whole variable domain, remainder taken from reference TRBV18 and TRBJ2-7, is NAGVMQNPRHLVRRRGQEARLRCSPMKGHSHVYWYRQLPEEGLKFMVYLQKENIIDESGMPKERFSAEFPKEGPSILRIQQVVRGDSAAYFCASSPMGQALAGGLYEQYFGPGTRLTVT.

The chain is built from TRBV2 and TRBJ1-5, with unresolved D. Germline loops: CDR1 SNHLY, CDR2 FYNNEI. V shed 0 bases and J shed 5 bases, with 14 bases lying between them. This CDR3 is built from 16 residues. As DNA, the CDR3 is TGTGCCAGCAGTGAAGCGCTGGAGGCCATCGATCAGCCCCAGCATTTT. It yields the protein CASSEALEAIDQPQHF.